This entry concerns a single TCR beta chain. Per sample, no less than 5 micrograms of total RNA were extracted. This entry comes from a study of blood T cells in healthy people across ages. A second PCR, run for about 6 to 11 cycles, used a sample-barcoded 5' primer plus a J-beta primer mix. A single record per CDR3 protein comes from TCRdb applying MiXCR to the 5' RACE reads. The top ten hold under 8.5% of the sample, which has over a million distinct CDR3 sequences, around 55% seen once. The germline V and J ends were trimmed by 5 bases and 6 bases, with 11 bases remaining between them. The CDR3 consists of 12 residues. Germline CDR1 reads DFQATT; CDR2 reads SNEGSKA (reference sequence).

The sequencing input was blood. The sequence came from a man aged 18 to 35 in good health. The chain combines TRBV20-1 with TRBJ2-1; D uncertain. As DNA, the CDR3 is TGCAGTGCTGATACCGCTATCAATGAGCAGTTCTTC. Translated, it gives CSADTAINEQFF.